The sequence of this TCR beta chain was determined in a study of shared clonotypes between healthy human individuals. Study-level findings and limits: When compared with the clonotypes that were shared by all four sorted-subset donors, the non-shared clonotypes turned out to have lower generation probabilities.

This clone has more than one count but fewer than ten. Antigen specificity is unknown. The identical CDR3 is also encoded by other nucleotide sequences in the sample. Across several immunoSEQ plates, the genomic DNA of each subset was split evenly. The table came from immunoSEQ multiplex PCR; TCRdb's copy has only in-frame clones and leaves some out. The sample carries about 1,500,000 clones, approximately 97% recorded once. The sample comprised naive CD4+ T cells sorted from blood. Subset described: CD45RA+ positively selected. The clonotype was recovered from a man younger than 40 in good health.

Here the CDR3 reads CSARRDYGYTF. The CDR3 nucleotides are TGCAGTGCTAGGCGGGACTATGGCTACACCTTC. V and J are TRBV20-1 and TRBJ1-2; D call uncertain. V was clipped by 3 bases and J by 3 bases, with 5 bases between them. This CDR3 is 11 amino acids long. Germline V lookup: CDR1 DFQATT, CDR2 SNEGSKA (reference sequence).